The source of this T cell receptor (beta chain) is a study of T cell repertoires in cytomegalovirus infection. Study-wide context: CMV infection together with matching HLA type was indicated by public TCR beta signatures.

TCRdb ran MiXCR on the reads and lists one entry per CDR3 protein. The table lists roughly 920,000 distinct CDR3 sequences, roughly 30% of them singletons. Germline V gene lookup returns CDR1 LNHDA and CDR2 SQIVND (reference sequence). The length of the CDR3 is 12 residues. The ends were cut back, 4 bases at V and 1 base at J, with 4 bases in the middle. Remarks on this clonotype: Antigen: not known.

Overall study findings and caveats: Carriers of CMV and the relevant HLA type were discriminated by public TCR beta frequency.

The chain links TRBV19 to TRBJ1-1; D unclear. This receptor was obtained from a human donor in good health (CMV status not recorded). Some clones in this sample may be carry-over from other donors' samples. Here the sequenced sample was cultured CD8+ T cells from PBMCs, taken from culture after CMV antigen stimulation. CDR3 residues: CASSKKNTEAFF. Here the CDR3 DNA reads TGTGCCAGTAGTAAAAAGAACACTGAAGCTTTCTTT. The full variable domain, in which reference TRBV19 and TRBJ1-1 provide the parts outside the CDR3, is DGGITQSPKYLFRKEGQNVTLSCEQNLNHDAMYWYRQDPGQGLRLIYYSQIVNDFQKGDIAEGYSVSREKKESFPLTVTSAQKNPTAFYLCASSKKNTEAFFGQGTRLTVV.